The entry below gives a single TCR beta chain sequence along with its context. In this sample, this clonotype turned up a few times. What this receptor recognizes is not known. No qualities accompany the bases; no much larger clone lies one base away. In the germline V gene, CDR1 corresponds to MDHEN and CDR2 to SYDVKM. Measured from the cysteine to the phenylalanine, the CDR3 is 15 residues long. Just CDR3 DNA is preserved here, 45 bases in frame from base 1. The germline V end is reduced by 5 bases and the J end by 3 bases; junction bases left unmatched: 4. Receptor amplification or capture employed RACE. TCRdb records NextSeq 500 as the sequencer. During library preparation, unique molecular identifiers were attached to individual cDNA molecules so that TCRs could be counted quantitatively and reproducibly. Both TCR alpha and TCR beta chains were sequenced from each blood RNA sample. The original methods were these. A median of about 100,000 TCRs per sample was observed, with a range of 23,224 to 690,600. V, J and CDR3 annotation of the TCR reads was carried out using the Decombinator software suite. For the PS versus PT1 abundance plots, all samples were subsampled to the same number of TCRs (28,000). Expanded TCRs were defined as absent before sensitization and observed at least eight times at the 2-week time point. TCRdb handled the public reads itself, with Q25 trimming in fastp and clone calling in MiXCR, and kept productive beta chains. Rows are combined by CDR3 protein, so each entry shows the most common genes and DNA. Clone size and V and J calls follow TCRdb, not the original study. This sample lists approximately 95,000 distinct CDR3 sequences; roughly 10% were detected once. Of the sample, approximately 3.4% is held by the ten largest clones.

The data are from a study of human T cells and chemical hapten exposure (dated by TCRdb to 2020 to 2022). Context from the whole study: For sensitization, 2% DPC in acetone was applied to a 2 cm by 2 cm area of upper inner arm skin. Throughout the roughly 23-week study period, patients were also given weekly therapeutic DPC doses on the scalp. Patch tests used Finn chambers with 0.01% DPC on the upper back, scored after 6 days by International Contact Dermatitis Research Group standards. Alopecia areata with under or over 50% scalp involvement, alopecia totalis and alopecia universalis were represented in the patient cohort, which was mostly female. Libraries were pooled for sequencing, and per-sample TCR yields varied mainly because of small differences in library volumes within the pool. In alopecia patients, the study followed how the peripheral blood TCR repertoire changed in vivo over primary and secondary sensitization to diphenylcyclopropenone (DPC), a hapten. Blood samples were taken from patients before sensitization (week 0) and at 2, 6 and about 24 weeks after DPC sensitization. For TCR sequencing, blood came from 25 to 30 alopecia patients at anywhere from one to four time points (pre-sensitization, 2, 6 and 24 weeks).

The full study reports these points: The number of TCRs above 1 in 1000 frequency did not change with DPC sensitization; there was no evidence of global repertoire structure alterations. After repeated subsampling, changes were observed in the strength of the expansion versus patch-test correlation and in the threshold at which the correlation became significant. Significantly more large CDR3 similarity clusters were formed by expanded TCRs than by pre-sensitization or healthy control sets, consistent with antigen-driven responses. Patch test score was positively correlated with the number of PT1 expanded TCRs, with significance at thresholds 8, 16 and 32 but not at 4. Alopecia, a presumed autoimmune disease, was present in all patients, so the immune response of the patients might differ from that of healthy individuals.

This sample's time point label indicates: patch test 2, 6 weeks after DPC sensitization. The treatment or condition label for this specimen denotes: therapeutic diphenylcyclopropenone sensitization with weekly scalp DPC. Blood at each patch-test visit was drawn before the patch test was applied. To be eligible, patients had to be aged 18 to 70, diagnosed with alopecia and judged suitable for DPC therapy, while pregnant patients were excluded. Unfractionated whole blood was collected in Tempus Blood RNA tubes, and total RNA was extracted from that blood. Material: whole blood, obtained in connection with sensitization to the hapten diphenylcyclopropenone (DPC). The TCR was taken from a woman between 40 and 55 years old with alopecia areata. Some clones in this sample may be carry-over from other donors' samples. The sequence joins TRBV28 to TRBJ2-3; 11 junctional bases match TRBD2. In nucleotide form, the sequence is TGTGCCAGCAGTCTTAGCGGGAGGGGGACAGATACGCAGTATTTT. Its product reads: CASSLSGRGTDTQYF.